The clone carrying this T cell receptor (beta chain) was recorded only once. What it binds is unknown. This record belongs to a study of naive CD8 T cells in extremely preterm neonates. The CDR3 covers 12 residues. Germline V CDR1 and CDR2: LNHDA, SQIVND (reference sequence). V lost 3 bases and J lost 7, with 7 bases in between. The protocol was immunoSEQ multiplex PCR, while the TCRdb copy is restricted to in-frame clones and leaves out a portion. In the table there are about 6,100 clones, about 98% of which are singletons. Cord blood came from elective full-term cesareans at about 35-42 weeks without labor or membrane rupture. General study results and limits: Preterm CDR3s were shorter than older groups', with fewer N additions and less trimming.

The sequenced sample was naive CD8+ T cells from cord blood. This sequence originates from a newborn in good health. The chain uses TRBV19 and TRBJ2-1; no reliable D call. The CDR3 DNA reads as TGTGCCAGTAGTATTGCCAGTAATGAGCAGTTCTTC. The encoded protein is CASSIASNEQFF.